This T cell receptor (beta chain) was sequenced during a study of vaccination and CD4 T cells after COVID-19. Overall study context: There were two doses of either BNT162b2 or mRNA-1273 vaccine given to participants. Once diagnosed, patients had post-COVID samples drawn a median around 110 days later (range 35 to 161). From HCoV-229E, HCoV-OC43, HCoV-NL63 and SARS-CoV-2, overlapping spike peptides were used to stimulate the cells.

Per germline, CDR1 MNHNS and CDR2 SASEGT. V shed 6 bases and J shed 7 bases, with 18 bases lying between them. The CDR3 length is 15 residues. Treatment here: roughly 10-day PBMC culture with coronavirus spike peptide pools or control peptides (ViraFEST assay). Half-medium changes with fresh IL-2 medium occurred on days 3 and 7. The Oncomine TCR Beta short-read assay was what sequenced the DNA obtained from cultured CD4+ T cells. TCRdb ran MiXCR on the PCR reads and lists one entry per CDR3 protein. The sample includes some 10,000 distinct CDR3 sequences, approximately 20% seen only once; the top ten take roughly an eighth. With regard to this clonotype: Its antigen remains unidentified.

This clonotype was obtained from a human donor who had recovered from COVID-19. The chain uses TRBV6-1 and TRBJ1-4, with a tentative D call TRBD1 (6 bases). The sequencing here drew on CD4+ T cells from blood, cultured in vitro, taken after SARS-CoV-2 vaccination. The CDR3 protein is CASRRLGQLGEKLFF. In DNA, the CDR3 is TGTGCCAGCAGAAGACTCGGACAGCTGGGTGAAAAACTGTTTTTT.